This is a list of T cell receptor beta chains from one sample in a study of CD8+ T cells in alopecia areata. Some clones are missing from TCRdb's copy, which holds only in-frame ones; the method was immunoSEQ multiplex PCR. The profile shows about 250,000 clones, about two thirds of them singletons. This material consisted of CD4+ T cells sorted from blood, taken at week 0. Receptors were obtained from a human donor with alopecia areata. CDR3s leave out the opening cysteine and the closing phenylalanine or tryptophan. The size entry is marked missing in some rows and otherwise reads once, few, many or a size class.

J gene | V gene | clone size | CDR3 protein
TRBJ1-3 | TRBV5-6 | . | ASSLDRAGNTIY
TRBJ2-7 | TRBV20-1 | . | SAADSLEQY
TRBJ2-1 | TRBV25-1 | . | ASSDSGSRFYNEQF
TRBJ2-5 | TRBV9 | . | ASSEGTGKETQY
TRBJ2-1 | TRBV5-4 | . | ASSLAGSFDEQF
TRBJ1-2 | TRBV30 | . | AWSGFRGFDTYGYT
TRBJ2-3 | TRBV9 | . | ASSPDPDTQY
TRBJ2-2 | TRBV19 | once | ASSITALAGELF
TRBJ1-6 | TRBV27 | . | ASRTRGTGDNSPLH
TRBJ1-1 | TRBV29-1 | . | SVESRQGANTEAF
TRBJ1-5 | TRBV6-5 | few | ASSRSRYSNQPQH
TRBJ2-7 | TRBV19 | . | ASRLWGNSAYEQY
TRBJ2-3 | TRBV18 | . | ASSPAAPDTQY
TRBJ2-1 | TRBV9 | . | ASSPQPGTGSLEQF
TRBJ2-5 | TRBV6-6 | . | ASSGTGTHIKETQY
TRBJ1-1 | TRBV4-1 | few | ASSQWDRGLTEAF
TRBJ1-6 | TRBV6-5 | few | ASSSLQGQSPLH
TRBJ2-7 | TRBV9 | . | ASSLTPTYEQY
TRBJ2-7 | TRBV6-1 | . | ASSGATLAGGLWEQY
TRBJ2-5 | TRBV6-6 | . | ASSYVGTAKETQY
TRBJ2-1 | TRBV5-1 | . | ASSLFSGRYNEQF
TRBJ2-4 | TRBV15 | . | ATSSLGLGAKNIQY
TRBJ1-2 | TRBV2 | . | ASSEFYGYT
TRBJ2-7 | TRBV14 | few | ASSRTWNEQY
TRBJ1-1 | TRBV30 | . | AWNEQRWNTEAF
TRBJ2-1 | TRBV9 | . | ASSVDFGGAGEQF
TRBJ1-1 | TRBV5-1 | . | ASSPRGFTEAF
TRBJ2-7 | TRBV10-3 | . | AITPEAGFPYHEQY
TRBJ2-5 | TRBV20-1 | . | SADGLETQY
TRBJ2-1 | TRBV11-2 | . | ASSLLQPNEQF
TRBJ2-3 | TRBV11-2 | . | ASSLGGSGATDTQY